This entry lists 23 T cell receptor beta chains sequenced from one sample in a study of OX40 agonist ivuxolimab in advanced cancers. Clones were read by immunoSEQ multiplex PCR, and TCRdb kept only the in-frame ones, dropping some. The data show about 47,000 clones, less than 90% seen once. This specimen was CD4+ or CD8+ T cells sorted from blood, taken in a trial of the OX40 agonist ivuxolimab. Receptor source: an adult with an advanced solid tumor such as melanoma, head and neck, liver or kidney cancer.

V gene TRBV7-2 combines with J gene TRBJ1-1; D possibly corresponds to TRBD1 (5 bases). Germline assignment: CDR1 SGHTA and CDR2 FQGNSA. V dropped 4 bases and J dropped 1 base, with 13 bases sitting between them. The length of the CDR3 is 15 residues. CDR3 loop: CASSSKGFSNTEAFF. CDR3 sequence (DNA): TGTGCCAGCAGCTCCAAGGGGTTTTCGAACACTGAAGCTTTCTTT.

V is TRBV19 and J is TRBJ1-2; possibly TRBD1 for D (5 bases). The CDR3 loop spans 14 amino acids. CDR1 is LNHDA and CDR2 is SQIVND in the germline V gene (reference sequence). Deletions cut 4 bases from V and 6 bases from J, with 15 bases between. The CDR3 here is CASSSKGTLHGYTF. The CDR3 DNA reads TGTGCCAGTAGTAGCAAGGGGACGCTACATGGCTACACCTTC.

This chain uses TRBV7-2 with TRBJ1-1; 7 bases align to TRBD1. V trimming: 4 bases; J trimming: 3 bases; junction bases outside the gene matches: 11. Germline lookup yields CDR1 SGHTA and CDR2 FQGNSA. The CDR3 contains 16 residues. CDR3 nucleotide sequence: TGTGCCAGCAGCTCACCTGAGGGGGCCGATTACACTGAAGCTTTCTTT. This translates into CASSSPEGADYTEAFF.

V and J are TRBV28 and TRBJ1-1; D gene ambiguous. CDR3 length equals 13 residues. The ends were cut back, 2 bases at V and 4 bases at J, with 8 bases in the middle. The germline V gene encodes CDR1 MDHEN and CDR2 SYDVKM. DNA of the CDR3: TGTGCCAGCAGTTTAATCCCGGGCACTGAAGCTTTCTTT. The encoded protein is CASSLIPGTEAFF.

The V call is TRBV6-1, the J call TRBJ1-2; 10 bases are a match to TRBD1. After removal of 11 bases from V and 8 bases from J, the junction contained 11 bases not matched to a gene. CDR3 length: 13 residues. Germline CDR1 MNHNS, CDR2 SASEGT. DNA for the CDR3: TGTGCCTCGCCGGGACAGGGGTACCACGGCTACACCTTC. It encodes CASPGQGYHGYTF.

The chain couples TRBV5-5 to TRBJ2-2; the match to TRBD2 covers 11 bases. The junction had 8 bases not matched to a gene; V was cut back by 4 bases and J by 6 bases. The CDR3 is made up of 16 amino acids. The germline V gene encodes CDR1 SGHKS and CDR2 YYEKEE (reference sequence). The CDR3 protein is CASSLRASGGPGELFF. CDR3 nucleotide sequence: TGTGCCAGCAGCCTTAGGGCTAGCGGGGGGCCCGGGGAGCTGTTTTTT.

The CDR3 DNA is TGTGCCAGTAGTATAGCGGGGCAAGAGACCCAGTACTTC. It yields the protein CASSIAGQETQYF. The V and J genes are TRBV19 and TRBJ2-5; possible D gene TRBD2, 5 bases. The V end was cut by 1 base, the J end by 2 bases, with 5 bases between. The CDR3 is 13 amino acids. Germline values: CDR1 LNHDA, CDR2 SQIVND (reference sequence).

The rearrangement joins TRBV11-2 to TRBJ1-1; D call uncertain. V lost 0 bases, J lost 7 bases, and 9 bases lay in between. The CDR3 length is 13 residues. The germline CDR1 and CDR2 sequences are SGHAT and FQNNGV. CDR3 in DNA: TGTGCCAGCAGCTTAGATACTCCACATGAAGCTTTCTTT. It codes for CASSLDTPHEAFF.

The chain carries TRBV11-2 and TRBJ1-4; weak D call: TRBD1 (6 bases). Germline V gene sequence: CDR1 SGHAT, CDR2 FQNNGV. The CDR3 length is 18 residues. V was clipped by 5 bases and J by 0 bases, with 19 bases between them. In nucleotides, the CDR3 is TGTGCCAGCAGCCCTAACCGGGACACCTTTACAACTAATGAAAAACTGTTTTTT. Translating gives CASSPNRDTFTTNEKLFF.

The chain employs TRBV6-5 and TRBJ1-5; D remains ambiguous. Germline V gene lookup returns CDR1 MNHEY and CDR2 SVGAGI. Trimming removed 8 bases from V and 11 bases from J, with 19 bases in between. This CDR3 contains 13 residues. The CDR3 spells CASGPGSPLSQHF. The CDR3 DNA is TGTGCCAGCGGTCCCGGGTCCCCTTTATCCCAGCATTTT.

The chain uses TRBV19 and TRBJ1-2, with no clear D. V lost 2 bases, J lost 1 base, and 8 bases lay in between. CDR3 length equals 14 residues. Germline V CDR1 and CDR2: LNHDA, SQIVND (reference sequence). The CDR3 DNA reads TGTGCCAGTAGTATAAACGCAGATAACTATGGCTACACCTTC. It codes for CASSINADNYGYTF. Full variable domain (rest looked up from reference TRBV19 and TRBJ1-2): DGGITQSPKYLFRKEGQNVTLSCEQNLNHDAMYWYRQDPGQGLRLIYYSQIVNDFQKGDIAEGYSVSREKKESFPLTVTSAQKNPTAFYLCASSINADNYGYTFGSGTRLTVV.

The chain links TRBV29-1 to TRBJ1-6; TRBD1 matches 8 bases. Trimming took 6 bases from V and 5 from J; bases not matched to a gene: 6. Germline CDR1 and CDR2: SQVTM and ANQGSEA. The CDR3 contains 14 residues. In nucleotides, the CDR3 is TGCAGCGTCATGGGACAGGAAAATAATTCACCCCTCCACTTT. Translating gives CSVMGQENNSPLHF.

CDR3 coding DNA: TGTGCCAGCAGCTTACCGGACAGCGATCATTCCTACGAGCAGTACTTC. Translation: CASSLPDSDHSYEQYF. V is TRBV7-6 and J is TRBJ2-7, with D possibly TRBD1 on 6 matching bases. The CDR3 spans 16 residues. Between the trimmed V and J ends, which lost 2 bases and 1 base, there was a span of 15 bases. Germline V gene sequence: CDR1 SGHVS, CDR2 FNYEAQ.

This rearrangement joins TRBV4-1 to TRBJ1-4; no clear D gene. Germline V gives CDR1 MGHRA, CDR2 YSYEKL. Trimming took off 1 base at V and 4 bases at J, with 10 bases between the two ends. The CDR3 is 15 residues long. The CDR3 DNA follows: TGCGCCAGCAGCCAAGCATACAGCCTTAATGAAAAACTGTTTTTT. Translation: CASSQAYSLNEKLFF.

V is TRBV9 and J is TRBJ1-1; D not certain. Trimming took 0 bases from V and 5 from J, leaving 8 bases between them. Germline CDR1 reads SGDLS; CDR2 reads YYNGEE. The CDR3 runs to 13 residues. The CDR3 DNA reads TGTGCCAGCAGCGTAGAACCCCATACTGAAGCTTTCTTT. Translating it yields CASSVEPHTEAFF.

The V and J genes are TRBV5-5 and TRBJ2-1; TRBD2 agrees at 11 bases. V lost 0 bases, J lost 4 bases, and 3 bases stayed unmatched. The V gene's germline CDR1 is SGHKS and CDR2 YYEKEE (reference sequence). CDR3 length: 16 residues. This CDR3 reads CASSLEGTSGYNEQFF. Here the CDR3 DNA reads TGTGCCAGCAGCTTGGAAGGGACTAGCGGATACAATGAGCAGTTCTTC.

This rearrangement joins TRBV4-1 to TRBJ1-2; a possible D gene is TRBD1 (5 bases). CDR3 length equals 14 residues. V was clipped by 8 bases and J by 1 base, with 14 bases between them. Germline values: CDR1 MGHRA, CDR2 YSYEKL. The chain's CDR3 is CASGTGGDNYGYTF. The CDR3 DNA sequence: TGCGCCAGCGGTACAGGTGGGGATAACTATGGCTACACCTTC.

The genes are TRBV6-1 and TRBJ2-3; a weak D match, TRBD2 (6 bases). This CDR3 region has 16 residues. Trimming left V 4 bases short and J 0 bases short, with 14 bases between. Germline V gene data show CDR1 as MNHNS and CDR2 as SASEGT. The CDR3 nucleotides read TGTGCCAGCAGTGCCTTGGCGGGATCTAGCACAGATACGCAGTATTTT. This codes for CASSALAGSSTDTQYF.

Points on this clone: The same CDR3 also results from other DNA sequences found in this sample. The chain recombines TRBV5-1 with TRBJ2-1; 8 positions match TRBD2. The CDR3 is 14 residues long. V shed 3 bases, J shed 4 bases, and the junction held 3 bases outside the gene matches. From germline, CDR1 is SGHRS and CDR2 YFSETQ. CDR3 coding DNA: TGCGCCAGCAGCTCGAGCGGGGGATACAATGAGCAGTTCTTC. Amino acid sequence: CASSSSGGYNEQFF. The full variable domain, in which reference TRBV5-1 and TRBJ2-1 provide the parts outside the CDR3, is KAGVTQTPRYLIKTRGQQVTLSCSPISGHRSVSWYQQTPGQGLQFLFEYFSETQRNKGNFPGRFSGRQFSNSRSEMNVSTLELGDSALYLCASSSSGGYNEQFFGPGTRLTVL.

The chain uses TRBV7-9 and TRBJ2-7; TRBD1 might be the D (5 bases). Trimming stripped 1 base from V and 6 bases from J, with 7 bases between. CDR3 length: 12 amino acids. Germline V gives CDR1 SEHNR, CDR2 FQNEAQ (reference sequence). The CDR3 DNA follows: TGTGCCAGCAGCTTAGGACAGACCGAGCAGTACTTC. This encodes CASSLGQTEQYF.

The CDR3 protein is CASSLDLETQYF. DNA of the CDR3: TGTGCCAGCAGCTTAGATTTGGAGACCCAGTACTTC. This chain joins TRBV7-6 and TRBJ2-5; D gene unclear. From germline, CDR1 is SGHVS and CDR2 FNYEAQ. V was clipped by 1 base and J by 5 bases, with 5 bases between them. This CDR3 is 12 amino acids long. The full variable domain, completed using reference TRBV7-6 and TRBJ2-5, is GAGVSQSPRYKVTKRGQDVALRCDPISGHVSLYWYRQALGQGPEFLTYFNYEAQQDKSGLPNDRFSAERPEGSISTLTIQRTEQRDSAMYRCASSLDLETQYFGPGTRLLVL.

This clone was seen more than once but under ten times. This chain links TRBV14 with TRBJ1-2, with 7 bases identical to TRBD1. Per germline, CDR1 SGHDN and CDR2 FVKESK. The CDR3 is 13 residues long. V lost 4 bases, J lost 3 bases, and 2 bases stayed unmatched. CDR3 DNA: TGTGCCAGCAGCCTTGACAGGGACTATGGCTACACCTTC. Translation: CASSLDRDYGYTF.

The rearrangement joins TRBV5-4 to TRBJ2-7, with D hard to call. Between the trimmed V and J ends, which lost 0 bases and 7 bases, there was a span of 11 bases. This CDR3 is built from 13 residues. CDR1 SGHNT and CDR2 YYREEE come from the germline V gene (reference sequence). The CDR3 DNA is TGTGCCAGCAGCTTGGATGGGGTGGAGGAGCAGTACTTC. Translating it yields CASSLDGVEEQYF.